Listed below are T cell receptor beta chains from one sample, sequenced in a study of cytomegalovirus exposure and HLA in healthy donors. TCRdb's table, derived via immunoSEQ multiplex PCR, lists solely in-frame clones and lacks some. The repertoire holds over 120,000 clones, with about 74% as singletons. The specimen was PBMCs. All receptors derive from a man between 18 and 35 years old in good health and CMV-seropositive. Both conserved end residues are trimmed from each CDR3. A D gene is named only where the DNA matches it firmly.

CDR3 protein	D gene	V gene	J gene
ASRPSQTNEKLF	-	TRBV12-2	TRBJ1-4
ASSLDSGGPFNEQF	TRBD2	TRBV9	TRBJ2-1
ASSSAYEQY	-	TRBV28	TRBJ2-7
ASSEQYEQY	-	TRBV6-1	TRBJ2-7
ASSLLSVYEQY	-	TRBV5-6	TRBJ2-7
ASSAGYRNTGELF	-	TRBV7-9	TRBJ2-2
ASTNRDSGNTIY	-	TRBV6-6	TRBJ1-3
ASSDTGAEEGAF	TRBD1	TRBV18	TRBJ1-1
ASSPTGGETDTQY	TRBD1	TRBV5-4	TRBJ2-3
ATSAGGSSYNEQF	TRBD2	TRBV15	TRBJ2-1
ASSLILGAYEQY	-	TRBV28	TRBJ2-7
ASNPVGSSYEQY	-	TRBV7-2	TRBJ2-7
ASSGDRVNSPLH	TRBD1	TRBV2	TRBJ1-6
ASSLEGMETQY	-	TRBV13	TRBJ2-5
ASSREGYTDTQY	TRBD2	TRBV5-1	TRBJ2-3
ASSYGTGVAPQH	TRBD1	TRBV6-6	TRBJ1-5
ASSLIPTNTDTQY	-	TRBV5-1	TRBJ2-3
ASSLRSPGSEAF	-	TRBV4-1	TRBJ1-1
ASSMTGTYNQPQH	TRBD1	TRBV27	TRBJ1-5
SVREGAGRGRNPY	-	TRBV29-1	TRBJ2-3
ASRQSDTQY	-	TRBV6-1	TRBJ2-3
ASSTRTSGGLFNEQF	TRBD2	TRBV13	TRBJ2-1
ASSSTGTEAF	-	TRBV27	TRBJ1-1
ASRQGLAGAPGELF	TRBD2	TRBV6-4	TRBJ2-2
ASRMGQWNTEAF	TRBD1	TRBV6-5	TRBJ1-1
ASSQPPGQGTDTQY	TRBD1	TRBV4-2	TRBJ2-3
ASSRTLSSYEQY	-	TRBV6-5	-
ASAREGGTEAF	-	TRBV2	TRBJ1-1
ASSRTGLSSYNEQF	TRBD1	TRBV7-6	TRBJ2-1
ASSPEQGARYEQY	TRBD1	TRBV18	TRBJ2-7
ASSTNRAVNTEAF	-	TRBV7-2	TRBJ1-1
ASSIWTSGGQETQY	TRBD2	TRBV5-1	TRBJ2-5
AWKGGTGVRETQY	TRBD1	TRBV30	TRBJ2-5
ASSVDGYEQY	-	TRBV9	TRBJ2-7
ASIHPPDYGYT	-	TRBV5-5	TRBJ1-2
ASSQASFGELF	-	TRBV4-3	TRBJ2-2
ASSQIVRRTSGYNEQF	TRBD2	TRBV4-1	TRBJ2-1
ASSYPGQGTEQY	TRBD1	TRBV7-2	TRBJ2-7
ASGLRTAGGSTEAF	-	TRBV12-5	TRBJ1-1
ASSFGDSYGYT	TRBD1	TRBV13	TRBJ1-2
ATSRDSSGGPGEQF	TRBD2	TRBV15	TRBJ2-1
ASLFTGTSNEQF	TRBD2	TRBV2	TRBJ2-1
ASSLVAGVLYEQY	-	TRBV7-9	-
ASSEYASGGSYEQF	TRBD2	TRBV2	TRBJ2-1
ASSSRGRGSGEQY	-	TRBV7-9	TRBJ2-7
ASSSQGGAGGNEQF	TRBD1	TRBV7-2	TRBJ2-1
ASSQWGDRSFLDTQY	-	TRBV4-1	TRBJ2-3
ASSQRSGGEETQY	TRBD2	TRBV4-3	TRBJ2-5
ATSLIGGTDTQY	-	TRBV15	TRBJ2-3
AWSVPGQGDIQY	TRBD1	TRBV30	TRBJ2-4